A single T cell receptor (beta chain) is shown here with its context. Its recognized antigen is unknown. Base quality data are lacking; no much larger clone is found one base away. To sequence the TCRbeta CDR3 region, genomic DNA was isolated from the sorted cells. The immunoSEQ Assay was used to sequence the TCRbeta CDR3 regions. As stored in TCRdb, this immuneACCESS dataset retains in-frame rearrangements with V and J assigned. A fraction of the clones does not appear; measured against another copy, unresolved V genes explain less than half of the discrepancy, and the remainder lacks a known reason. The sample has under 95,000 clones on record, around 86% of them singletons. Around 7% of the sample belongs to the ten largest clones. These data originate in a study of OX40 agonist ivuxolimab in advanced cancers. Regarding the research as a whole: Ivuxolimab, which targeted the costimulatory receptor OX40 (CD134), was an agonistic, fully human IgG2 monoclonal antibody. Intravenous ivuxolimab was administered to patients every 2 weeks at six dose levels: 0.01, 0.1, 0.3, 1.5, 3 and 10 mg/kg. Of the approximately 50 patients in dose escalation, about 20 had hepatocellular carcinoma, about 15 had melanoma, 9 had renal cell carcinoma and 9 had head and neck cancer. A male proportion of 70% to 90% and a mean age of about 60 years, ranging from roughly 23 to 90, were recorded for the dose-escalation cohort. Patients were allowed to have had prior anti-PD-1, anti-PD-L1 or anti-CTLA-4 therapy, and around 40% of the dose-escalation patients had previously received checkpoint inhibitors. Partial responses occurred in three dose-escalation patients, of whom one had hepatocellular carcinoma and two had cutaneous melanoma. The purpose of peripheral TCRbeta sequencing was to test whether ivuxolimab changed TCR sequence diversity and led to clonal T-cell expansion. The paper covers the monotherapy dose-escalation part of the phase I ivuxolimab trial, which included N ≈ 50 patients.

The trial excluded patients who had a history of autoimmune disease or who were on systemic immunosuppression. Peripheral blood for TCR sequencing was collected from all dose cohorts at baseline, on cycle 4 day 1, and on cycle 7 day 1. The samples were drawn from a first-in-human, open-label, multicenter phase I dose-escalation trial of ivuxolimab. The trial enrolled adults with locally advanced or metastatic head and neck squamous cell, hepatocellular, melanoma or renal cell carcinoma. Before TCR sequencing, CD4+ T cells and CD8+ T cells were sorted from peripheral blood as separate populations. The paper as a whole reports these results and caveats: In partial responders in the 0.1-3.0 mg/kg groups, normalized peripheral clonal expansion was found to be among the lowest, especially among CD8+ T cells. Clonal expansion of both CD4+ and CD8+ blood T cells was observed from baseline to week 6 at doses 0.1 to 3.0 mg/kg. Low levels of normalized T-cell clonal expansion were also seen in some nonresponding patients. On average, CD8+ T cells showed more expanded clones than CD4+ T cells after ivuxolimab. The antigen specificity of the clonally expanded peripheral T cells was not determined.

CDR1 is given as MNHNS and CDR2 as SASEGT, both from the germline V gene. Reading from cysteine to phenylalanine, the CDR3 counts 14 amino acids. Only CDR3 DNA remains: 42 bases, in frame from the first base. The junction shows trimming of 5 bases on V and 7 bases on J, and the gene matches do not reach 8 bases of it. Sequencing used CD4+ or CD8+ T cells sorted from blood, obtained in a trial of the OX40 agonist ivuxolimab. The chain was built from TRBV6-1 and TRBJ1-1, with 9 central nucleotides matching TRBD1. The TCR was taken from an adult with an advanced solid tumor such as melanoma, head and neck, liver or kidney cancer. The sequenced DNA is TGTGCCAGCAGTTTAGAGGACAGGGGAGATGAAGCTTTCTTT. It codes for CASSLEDRGDEAFF.